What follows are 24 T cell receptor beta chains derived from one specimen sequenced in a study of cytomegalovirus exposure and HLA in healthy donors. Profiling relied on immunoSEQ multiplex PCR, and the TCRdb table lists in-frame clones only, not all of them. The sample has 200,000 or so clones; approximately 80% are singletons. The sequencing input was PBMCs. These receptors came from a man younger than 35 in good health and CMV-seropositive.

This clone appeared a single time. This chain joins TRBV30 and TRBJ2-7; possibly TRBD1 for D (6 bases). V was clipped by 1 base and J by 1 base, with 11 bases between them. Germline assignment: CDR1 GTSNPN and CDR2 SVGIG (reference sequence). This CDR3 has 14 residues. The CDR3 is CAWSGWDNSYEQYF. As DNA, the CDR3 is TGTGCCTGGAGTGGTTGGGACAATTCCTACGAGCAGTACTTC.

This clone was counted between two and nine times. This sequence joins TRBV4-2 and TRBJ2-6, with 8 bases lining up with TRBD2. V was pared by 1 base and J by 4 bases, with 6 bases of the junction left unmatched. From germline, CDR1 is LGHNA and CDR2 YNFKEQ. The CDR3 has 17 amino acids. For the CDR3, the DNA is TGTGCCAGCAGCCAAGCGGGTAGCGGGACCGGGGCCAACGTCCTGACTTTC. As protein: CASSQAGSGTGANVLTF.

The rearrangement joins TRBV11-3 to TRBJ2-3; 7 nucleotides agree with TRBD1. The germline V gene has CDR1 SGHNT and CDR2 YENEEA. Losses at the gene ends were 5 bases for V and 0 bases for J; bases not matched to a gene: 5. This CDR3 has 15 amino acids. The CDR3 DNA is TGTGCCAGCAGCCTCGGACAGGAAAGCACAGATACGCAGTATTTT. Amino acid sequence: CASSLGQESTDTQYF.

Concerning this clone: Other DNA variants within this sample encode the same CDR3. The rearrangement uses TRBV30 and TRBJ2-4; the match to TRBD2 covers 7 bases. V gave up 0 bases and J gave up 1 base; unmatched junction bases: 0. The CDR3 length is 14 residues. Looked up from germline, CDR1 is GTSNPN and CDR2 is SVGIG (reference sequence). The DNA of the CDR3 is TGTGCCTGGAGTGTCGGGGGGGCCAAAAACATTCAGTACTTC. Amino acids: CAWSVGGAKNIQYF.

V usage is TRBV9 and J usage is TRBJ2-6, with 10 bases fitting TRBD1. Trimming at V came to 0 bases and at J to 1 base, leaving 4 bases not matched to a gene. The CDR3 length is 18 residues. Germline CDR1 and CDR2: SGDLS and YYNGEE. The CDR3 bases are TGTGCCAGCAGCGTAGTTTGGACAGGGGGGTCTGGGGCCAACGTCCTGACTTTC. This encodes CASSVVWTGGSGANVLTF.

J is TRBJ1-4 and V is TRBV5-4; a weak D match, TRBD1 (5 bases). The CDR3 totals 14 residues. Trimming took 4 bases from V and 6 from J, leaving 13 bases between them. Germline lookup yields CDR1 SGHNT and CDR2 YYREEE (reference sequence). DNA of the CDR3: TGTGCCAGCAGCCTGGTTGGGGGGGATGAAAAACTGTTTTTT. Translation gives CASSLVGGDEKLFF.

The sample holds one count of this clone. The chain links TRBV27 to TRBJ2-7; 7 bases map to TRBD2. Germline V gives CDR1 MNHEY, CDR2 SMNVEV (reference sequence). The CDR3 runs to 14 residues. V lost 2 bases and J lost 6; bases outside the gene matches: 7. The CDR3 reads CASSLIAGSGEQYF. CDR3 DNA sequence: TGTGCCAGCAGTTTAATAGCGGGTTCGGGCGAGCAGTACTTC.

The CDR3 DNA reads TGTGCCAGCAGCCATACCGGACAGGGGTCCAATCAGCCCCAGCATTTT. Amino acid sequence: CASSHTGQGSNQPQHF. The J gene is TRBJ1-5, the V gene TRBV7-9; 9 bases match TRBD1. This CDR3 is built from 16 residues. CDR1 and CDR2 from the germline V gene are SEHNR and FQNEAQ (reference sequence). With V trimmed by 5 bases and J by 3 bases, 8 bases remained unmatched.

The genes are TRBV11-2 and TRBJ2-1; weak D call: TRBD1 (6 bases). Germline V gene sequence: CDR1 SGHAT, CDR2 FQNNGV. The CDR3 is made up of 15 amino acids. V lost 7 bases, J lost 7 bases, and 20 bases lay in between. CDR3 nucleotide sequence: TGTGCCAGCACCCCCTCGTATGGGGGCGGGAATGAGCAGTTCTTC. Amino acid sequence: CASTPSYGGGNEQFF.

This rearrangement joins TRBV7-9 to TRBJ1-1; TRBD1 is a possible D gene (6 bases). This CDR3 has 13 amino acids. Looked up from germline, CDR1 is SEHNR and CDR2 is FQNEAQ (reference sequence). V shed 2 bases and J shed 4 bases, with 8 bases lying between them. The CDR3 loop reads CASSLQGGTEAFF. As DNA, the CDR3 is TGTGCCAGCAGCTTACAAGGGGGCACTGAAGCTTTCTTT.

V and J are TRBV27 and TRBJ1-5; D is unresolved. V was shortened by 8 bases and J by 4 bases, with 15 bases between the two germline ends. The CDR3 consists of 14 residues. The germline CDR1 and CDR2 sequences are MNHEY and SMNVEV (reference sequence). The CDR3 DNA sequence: TGTGCCAGCGGAAGCGGTGGCGGGAATCAGCCCCAGCATTTT. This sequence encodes CASGSGGGNQPQHF.

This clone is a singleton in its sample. In DNA, the CDR3 is TGTGCCAGCAGTTTCCAGGGATCCTACGAGCAGTACTTC. This codes for CASSFQGSYEQYF. This rearrangement joins TRBV27 to TRBJ2-7; tentatively, D is TRBD1 (5 bases). Germline V gene sequence: CDR1 MNHEY, CDR2 SMNVEV (reference sequence). With 3 bases removed from V and 1 base from J, the gap between germline ends came to 7 bases. The length of the CDR3 is 13 residues.

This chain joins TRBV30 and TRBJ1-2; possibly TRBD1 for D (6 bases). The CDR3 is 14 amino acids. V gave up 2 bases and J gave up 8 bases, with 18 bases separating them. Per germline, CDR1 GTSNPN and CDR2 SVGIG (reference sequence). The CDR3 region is CAWSQTQRTDGYTF. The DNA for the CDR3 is TGTGCCTGGAGTCAAACCCAGCGGACAGACGGCTACACCTTC. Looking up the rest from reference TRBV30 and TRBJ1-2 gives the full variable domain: SQTIHQWPATLVQPVGSPLSLECTVEGTSNPNLYWYRQAAGRGLQLLFYSVGIGQISSEVPQNLSASRPQDRQFILSSKKLLLSDSGFYLCAWSQTQRTDGYTFGSGTRLTVV.

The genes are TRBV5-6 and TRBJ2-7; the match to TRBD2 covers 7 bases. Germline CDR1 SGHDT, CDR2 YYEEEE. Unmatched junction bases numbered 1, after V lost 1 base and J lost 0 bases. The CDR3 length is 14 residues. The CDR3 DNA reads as TGTGCCAGCAGCTTGCTAGCGGCCTCCTACGAGCAGTACTTC. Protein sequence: CASSLLAASYEQYF.

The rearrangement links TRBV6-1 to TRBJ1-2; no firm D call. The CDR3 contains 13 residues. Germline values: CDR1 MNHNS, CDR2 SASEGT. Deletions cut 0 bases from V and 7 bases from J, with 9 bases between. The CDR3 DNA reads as TGTGCCAGCAGTGAAGCGCTAGGGAGTGGCTACACCTTC. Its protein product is CASSEALGSGYTF.

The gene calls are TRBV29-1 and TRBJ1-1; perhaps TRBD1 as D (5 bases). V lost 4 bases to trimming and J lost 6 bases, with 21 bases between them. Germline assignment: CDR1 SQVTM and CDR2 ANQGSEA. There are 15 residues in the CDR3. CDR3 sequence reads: CSVVGVRAPIAEAFF. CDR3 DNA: TGCAGCGTTGTTGGGGTCAGGGCCCCAATCGCTGAAGCTTTCTTT.

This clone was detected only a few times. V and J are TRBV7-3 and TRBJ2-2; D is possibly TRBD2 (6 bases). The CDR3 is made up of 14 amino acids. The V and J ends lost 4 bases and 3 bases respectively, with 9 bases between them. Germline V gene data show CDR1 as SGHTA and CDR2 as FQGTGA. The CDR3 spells CASSSGVYTGELFF. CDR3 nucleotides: TGTGCCAGCAGCTCGGGAGTTTACACCGGGGAGCTGTTTTTT.

In DNA, the CDR3 is TGTGCCAGCATCGAGGGGGTGGGAGAGCAGTACTTC. Amino acid sequence: CASIEGVGEQYF. This chain uses TRBV28 with TRBJ2-7; D perhaps matches TRBD1 (6 bases). The V end lost 7 bases, the J end lost 7 bases, and 14 bases lay between the germline ends. Per the germline V gene, CDR1 is MDHEN and CDR2 is SYDVKM. The CDR3 extends over 12 amino acids.

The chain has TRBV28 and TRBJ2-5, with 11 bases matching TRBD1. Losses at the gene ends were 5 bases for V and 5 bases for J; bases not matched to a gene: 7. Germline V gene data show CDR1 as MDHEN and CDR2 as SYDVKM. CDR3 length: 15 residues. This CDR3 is CASSQRTGGMETQYF. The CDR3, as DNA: TGTGCCAGCAGTCAACGGACAGGGGGCATGGAGACCCAGTACTTC.

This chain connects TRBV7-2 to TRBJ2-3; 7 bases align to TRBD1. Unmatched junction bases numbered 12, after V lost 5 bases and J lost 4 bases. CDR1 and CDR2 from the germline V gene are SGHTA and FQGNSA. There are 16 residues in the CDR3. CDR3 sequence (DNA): TGTGCCAGCAGCCCCTTGACAGGGAGAGAGTCAGATACGCAGTATTTT. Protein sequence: CASSPLTGRESDTQYF.

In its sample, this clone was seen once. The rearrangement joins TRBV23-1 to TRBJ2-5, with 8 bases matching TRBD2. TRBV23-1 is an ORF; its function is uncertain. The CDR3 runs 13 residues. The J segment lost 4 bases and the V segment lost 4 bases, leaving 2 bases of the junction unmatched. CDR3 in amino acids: CASSRRGGETQYF. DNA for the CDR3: TGCGCCAGCAGTCGACGGGGGGGAGAGACCCAGTACTTC.

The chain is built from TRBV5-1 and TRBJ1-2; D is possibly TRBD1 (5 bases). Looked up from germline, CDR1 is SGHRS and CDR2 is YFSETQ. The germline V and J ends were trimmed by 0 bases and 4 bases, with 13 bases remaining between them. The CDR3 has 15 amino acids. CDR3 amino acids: CASSLVSGQIYGYTF. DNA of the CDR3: TGCGCCAGCAGCTTGGTATCAGGGCAGATCTATGGCTACACCTTC.

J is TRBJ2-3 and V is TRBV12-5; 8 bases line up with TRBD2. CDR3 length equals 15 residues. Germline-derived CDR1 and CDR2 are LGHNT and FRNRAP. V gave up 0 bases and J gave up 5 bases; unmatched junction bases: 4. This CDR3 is CASGLVSGSGDTQYF. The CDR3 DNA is TGTGCTAGTGGTTTGGTGAGCGGGAGTGGAGATACGCAGTATTTT.

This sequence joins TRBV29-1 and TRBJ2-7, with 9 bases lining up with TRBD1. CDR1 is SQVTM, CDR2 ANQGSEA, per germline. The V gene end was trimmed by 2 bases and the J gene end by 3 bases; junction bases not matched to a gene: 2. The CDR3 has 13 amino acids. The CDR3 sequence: CSVEPDRGYEQYF. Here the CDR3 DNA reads TGCAGCGTTGAACCGGACAGGGGCTACGAGCAGTACTTC.